The sequence of this TCR beta chain was determined in a study of OX40 agonist ivuxolimab in advanced cancers. Study-wide context: At doses from 0.01 to 10 mg/kg, patients were given intravenous ivuxolimab every 2 weeks. Study-level findings and limits: With doses of 0.1-3.0 mg/kg, partial responders showed among the lowest clonal expansion. On average, CD8+ T cells had more expanded clones than CD4+.

The repertoire was sequenced with immunoSEQ multiplex PCR; TCRdb's copy has only in-frame clones and lacks some. The sample lists around 100,000 clones; around 91% were seen once. CDR3 size: 15 residues. Germline lookup yields CDR1 WSHSY and CDR2 SAAADI. J gave up 7 bases and V 6 bases, and 12 bases lay outside the gene matches. As regards this clone: Its specificity is unknown.

This TCR was sampled from an adult with an advanced solid tumor such as melanoma, head and neck, liver or kidney cancer. The specimen was CD4+ or CD8+ T cells sorted from blood, collected in a trial of the OX40 agonist ivuxolimab. The genes are TRBV10-2 and TRBJ2-1; 7 positions agree with TRBD2. CDR3 loop: CASSNPRGRGNEQFF. In nucleotides, the CDR3 is TGCGCCAGCAGCAATCCACGCGGGAGAGGGAATGAGCAGTTCTTC.